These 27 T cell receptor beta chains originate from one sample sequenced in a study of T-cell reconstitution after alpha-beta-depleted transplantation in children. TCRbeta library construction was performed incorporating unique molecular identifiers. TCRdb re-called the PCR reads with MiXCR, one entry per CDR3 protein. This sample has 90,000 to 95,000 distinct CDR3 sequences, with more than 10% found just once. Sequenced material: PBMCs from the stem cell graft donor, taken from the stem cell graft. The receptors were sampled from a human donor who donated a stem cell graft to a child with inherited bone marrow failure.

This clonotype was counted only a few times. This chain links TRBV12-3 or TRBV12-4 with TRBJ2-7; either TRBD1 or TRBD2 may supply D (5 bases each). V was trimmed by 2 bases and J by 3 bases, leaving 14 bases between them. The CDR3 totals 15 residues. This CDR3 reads CASSLRGVGGYEQYF. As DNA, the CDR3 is TGTGCCAGCAGTTTAAGGGGAGTAGGTGGCTACGAGCAGTACTTC.

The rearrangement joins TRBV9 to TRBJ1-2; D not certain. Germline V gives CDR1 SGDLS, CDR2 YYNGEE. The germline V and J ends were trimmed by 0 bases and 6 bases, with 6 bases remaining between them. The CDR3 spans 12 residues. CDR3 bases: TGTGCCAGCAGCGTAGTCCGGAATGGCTACACCTTC. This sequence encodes CASSVVRNGYTF.

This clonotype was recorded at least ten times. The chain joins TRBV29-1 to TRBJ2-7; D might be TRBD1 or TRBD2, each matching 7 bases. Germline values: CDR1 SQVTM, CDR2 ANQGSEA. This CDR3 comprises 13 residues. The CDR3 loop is CSASGDSSYEQYF. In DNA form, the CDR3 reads TGCAGTGCAAGCGGGGACAGCTCCTACGAGCAGTACTTC.

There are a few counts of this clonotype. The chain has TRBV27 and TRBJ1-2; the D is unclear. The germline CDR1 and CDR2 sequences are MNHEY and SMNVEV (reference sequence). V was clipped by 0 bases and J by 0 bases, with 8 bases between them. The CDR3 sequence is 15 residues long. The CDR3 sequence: CASSLSRLTNYGYTF. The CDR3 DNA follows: TGTGCCAGCAGTTTATCGCGGCTCACTAACTATGGCTACACCTTC.

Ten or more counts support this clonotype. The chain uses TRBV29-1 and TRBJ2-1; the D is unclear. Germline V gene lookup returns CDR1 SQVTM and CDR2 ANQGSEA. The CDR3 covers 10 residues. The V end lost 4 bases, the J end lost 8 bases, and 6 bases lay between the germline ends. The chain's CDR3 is CSVGQYEQFF. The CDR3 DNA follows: TGCAGCGTTGGCCAATATGAGCAGTTCTTC.

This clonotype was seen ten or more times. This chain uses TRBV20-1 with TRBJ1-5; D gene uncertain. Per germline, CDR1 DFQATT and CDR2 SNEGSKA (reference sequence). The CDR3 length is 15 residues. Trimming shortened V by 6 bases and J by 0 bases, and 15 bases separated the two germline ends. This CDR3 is CSAKNTVNSNQPQHF. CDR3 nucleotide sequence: TGCAGTGCGAAGAATACAGTTAATAGCAATCAGCCCCAGCATTTT.

In nucleotides, the CDR3 is TGTGCTATCAGCTTAGGCGTCTGGACTAGCGGTGACAATGAGCAGTTCTTC. Translating gives CAISLGVWTSGDNEQFF. The rearrangement links TRBV7-7 to TRBJ2-1, with 10 bases matching TRBD2. The CDR3 extends over 17 amino acids. The V gene's germline CDR1 is SSHAT and CDR2 FNYEAQ (reference sequence).

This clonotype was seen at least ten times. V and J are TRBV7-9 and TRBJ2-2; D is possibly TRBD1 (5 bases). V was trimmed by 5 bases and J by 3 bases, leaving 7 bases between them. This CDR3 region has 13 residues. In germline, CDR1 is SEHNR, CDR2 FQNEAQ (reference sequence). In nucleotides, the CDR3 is TGTGCCAGCAGCCCAGGGCACACCGGGGAGCTGTTTTTT. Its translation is CASSPGHTGELFF.

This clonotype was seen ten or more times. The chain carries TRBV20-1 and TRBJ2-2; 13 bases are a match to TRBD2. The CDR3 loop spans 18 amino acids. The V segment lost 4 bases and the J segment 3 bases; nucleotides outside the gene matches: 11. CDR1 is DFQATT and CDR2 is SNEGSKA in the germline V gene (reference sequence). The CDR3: CSATPRTSGSLDTGELFF. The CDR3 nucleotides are TGCAGTGCTACCCCGAGGACTAGCGGGAGTCTAGACACCGGGGAGCTGTTTTTT.

The CDR3 DNA reads TGCGCCAGCAGCCAAGTTAGGGGGAGAGAGACCCAGTACTTC. Translation: CASSQVRGRETQYF. This chain connects TRBV4-3 to TRBJ2-5; possible D gene TRBD1, 6 bases. This CDR3 comprises 14 residues. In germline, CDR1 is LGHNA, CDR2 YSLEER. Trimming cost V 1 base and J 4 bases, with 10 bases left between them.

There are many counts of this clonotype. In DNA form, the CDR3 reads TGCAGTGCTAGACCCTACATGGACTATGGCTACACCTTC. Translation gives CSARPYMDYGYTF. The rearrangement uses TRBV20-1 and TRBJ1-2; D unresolved. V lost 2 bases and J 3 bases, leaving 10 bases between the germline ends. Germline V gives CDR1 DFQATT, CDR2 SNEGSKA (reference sequence). The CDR3 extends over 13 amino acids.

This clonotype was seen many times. The CDR3, as DNA: TGCGCCAGCAGTCGCGGGCGGACCACCGGGGAGCTGTTTTTT. It specifies CASSRGRTTGELFF. The V and J genes are TRBV5-1 and TRBJ2-2, with D perhaps TRBD2 (5 bases). The V and J ends lost 5 bases and 4 bases respectively, with 12 bases between them. Germline CDR1 reads SGHRS; CDR2 reads YFSETQ. This CDR3 spans 14 amino acids.

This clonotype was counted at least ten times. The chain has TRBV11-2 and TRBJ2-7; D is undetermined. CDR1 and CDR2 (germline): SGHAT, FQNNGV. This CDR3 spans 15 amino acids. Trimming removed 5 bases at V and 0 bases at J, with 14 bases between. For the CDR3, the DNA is TGTGCCAGCAGCCACACTACCTCAAGCTCCTACGAGCAGTACTTC. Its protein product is CASSHTTSSSYEQYF.

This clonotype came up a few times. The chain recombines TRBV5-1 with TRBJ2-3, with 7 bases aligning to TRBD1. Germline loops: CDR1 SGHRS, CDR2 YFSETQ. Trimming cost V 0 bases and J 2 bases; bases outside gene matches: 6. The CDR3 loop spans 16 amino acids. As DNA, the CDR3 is TGCGCCAGCAGCTTGGCTGGGGACAGCCTCACAGATACGCAGTATTTT. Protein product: CASSLAGDSLTDTQYF.

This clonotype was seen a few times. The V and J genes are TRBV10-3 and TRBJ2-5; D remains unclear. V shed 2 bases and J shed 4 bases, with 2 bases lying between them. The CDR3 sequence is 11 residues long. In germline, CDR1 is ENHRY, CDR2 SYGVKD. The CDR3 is CAISERETQYF. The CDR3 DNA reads TGTGCCATCAGTGAGAGAGAGACCCAGTACTTC.

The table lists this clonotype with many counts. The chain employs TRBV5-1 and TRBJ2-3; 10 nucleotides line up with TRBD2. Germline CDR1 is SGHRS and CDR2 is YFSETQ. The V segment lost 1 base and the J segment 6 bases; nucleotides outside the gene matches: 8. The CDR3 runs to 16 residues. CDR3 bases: TGCGCCAGCAGCTTGCCTAGCGGGGGAACTGGGGATACGCAGTATTTT. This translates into CASSLPSGGTGDTQYF.

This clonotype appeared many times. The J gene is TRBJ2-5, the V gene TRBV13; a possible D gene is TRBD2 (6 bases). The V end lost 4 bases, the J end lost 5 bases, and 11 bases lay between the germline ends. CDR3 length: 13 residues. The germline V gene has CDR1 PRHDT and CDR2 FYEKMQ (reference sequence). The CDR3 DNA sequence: TGTGCCAGCAGCTCGCCGGGGGTGGAGACCCAGTACTTC. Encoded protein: CASSSPGVETQYF.

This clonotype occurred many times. In nucleotides, the CDR3 is TGTGCCAGCAGTTACTCGAGGGTTTACAATGAGCAGTTCTTC. The encoded protein is CASSYSRVYNEQFF. The gene calls are TRBV6-5 and TRBJ2-1; D might be TRBD2 (5 bases). V was pared by 0 bases and J by 4 bases, with 7 bases between. CDR1 is MNHEY and CDR2 is SVGAGI in the germline V gene. This CDR3 is built from 14 residues.

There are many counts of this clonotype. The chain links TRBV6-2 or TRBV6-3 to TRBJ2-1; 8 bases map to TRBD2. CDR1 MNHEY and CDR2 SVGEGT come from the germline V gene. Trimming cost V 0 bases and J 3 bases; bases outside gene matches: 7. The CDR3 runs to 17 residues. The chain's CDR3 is CASSYSPPGGIYNEQFF. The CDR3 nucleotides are TGTGCCAGCAGTTACTCGCCCCCGGGGGGGATCTACAATGAGCAGTTCTTC.

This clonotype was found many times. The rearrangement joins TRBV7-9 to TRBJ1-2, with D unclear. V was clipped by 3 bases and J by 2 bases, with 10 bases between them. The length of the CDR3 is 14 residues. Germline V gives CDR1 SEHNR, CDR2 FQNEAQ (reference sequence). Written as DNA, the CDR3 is TGTGCCAGCAGCTTCCTTGCTGCAAACTATGGCTACACCTTC. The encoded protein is CASSFLAANYGYTF.

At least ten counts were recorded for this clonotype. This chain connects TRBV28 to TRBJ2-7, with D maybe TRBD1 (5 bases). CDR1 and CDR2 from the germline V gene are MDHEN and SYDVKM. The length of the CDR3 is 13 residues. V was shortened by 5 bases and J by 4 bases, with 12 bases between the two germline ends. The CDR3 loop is CASSPQQGYEQYF. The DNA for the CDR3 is TGTGCCAGCAGTCCTCAGCAGGGTTACGAGCAGTACTTC.

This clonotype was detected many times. The CDR3 sequence: CASSLEFGGRNEQFF. The CDR3 DNA reads TGTGCCAGCAGCTTAGAGTTCGGGGGTCGCAATGAGCAGTTCTTC. The rearrangement joins TRBV7-2 to TRBJ2-1, with TRBD2 as a possible D gene (6 bases). The CDR3 consists of 15 residues. Looked up from germline, CDR1 is SGHTA and CDR2 is FQGNSA. V lost 1 base and J 6 bases, leaving 13 bases between the germline ends.

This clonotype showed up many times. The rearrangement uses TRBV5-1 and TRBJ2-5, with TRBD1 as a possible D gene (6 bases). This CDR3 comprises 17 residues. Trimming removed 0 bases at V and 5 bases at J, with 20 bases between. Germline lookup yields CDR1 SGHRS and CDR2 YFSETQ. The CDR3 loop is CASSLARGSSVGETQYF. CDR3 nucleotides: TGCGCCAGCAGCTTGGCGAGGGGGTCGAGTGTGGGGGAGACCCAGTACTTC.

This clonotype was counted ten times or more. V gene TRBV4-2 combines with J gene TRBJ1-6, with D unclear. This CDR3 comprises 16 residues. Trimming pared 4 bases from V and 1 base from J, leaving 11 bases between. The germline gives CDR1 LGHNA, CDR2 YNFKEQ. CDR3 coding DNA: TGTGCCAGCAGCCCCACCGGGAGATCCTATAATTCACCCCTCCACTTT. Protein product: CASSPTGRSYNSPLHF.

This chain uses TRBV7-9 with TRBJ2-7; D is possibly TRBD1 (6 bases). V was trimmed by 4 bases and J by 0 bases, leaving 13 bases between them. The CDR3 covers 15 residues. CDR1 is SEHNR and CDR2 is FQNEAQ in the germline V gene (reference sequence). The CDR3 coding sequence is TGTGCCAGCAGCTCGCCGGAGGACAGCTCCTACGAGCAGTACTTC. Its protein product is CASSSPEDSSYEQYF.

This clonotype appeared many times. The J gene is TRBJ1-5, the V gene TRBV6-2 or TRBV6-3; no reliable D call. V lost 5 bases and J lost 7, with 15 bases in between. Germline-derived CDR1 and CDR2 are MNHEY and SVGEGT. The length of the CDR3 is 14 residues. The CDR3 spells CASSPRGVEQPQHF. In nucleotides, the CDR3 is TGTGCCAGCAGTCCTCGGGGTGTAGAGCAGCCCCAGCATTTT.

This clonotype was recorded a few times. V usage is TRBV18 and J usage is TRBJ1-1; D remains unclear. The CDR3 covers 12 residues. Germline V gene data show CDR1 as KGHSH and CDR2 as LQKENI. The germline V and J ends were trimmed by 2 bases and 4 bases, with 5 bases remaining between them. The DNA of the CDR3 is TGTGCCAGCTCACCAGTCGCCACTGAAGCTTTCTTT. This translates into CASSPVATEAFF.